One and the same sample provided the 14 T cell receptor beta chains below, sequenced in a study of Graves' ophthalmopathy and Graves' hyperthyroidism. Beta-chain TCR CDR3 regions were amplified from RNA transcripts. The authors performed first-round RT-PCR with HTBI primers and then a second-round multiplex PCR. TCRdb used MiXCR to reprocess the multiplex PCR reads, holding one entry per CDR3 protein. The sample lists 500,000 to 700,000 distinct CDR3 sequences, 22% seen once, with approximately 7% in the top ten. Sequenced material: peripheral blood. The source is a woman under 30 with stable Graves' hyperthyroidism. Some clones in this sample may be carry-over from other donors' samples.

This clonotype was observed at least ten times. The chain carries TRBV5-1 and TRBJ2-7; 8 bases are shared with TRBD2. V was pared by 2 bases and J by 2 bases, with 3 bases of the junction left unmatched. CDR3 size: 14 residues. From germline, CDR1 is SGHRS and CDR2 YFSETQ. For the CDR3, the DNA is TGCGCCAGCAGCTTAGCGGGAGCAGCCTACGAGCAGTACTTC. Translating it yields CASSLAGAAYEQYF.

On this clonotype itself: The junction does not match germline at one end; this may be a read error. The V and J genes are TRBV6-4 and TRBJ2-5, with TRBD1 matching over 7 bases. CDR1 MRHNA and CDR2 SNTAGT come from the germline V gene. The CDR3 runs to 17 residues. DNA for the CDR3: TGTGCCAGCAGTGACCCGGATGACCGGGACAGTAAAGAGACCCAGGACTTC. Translation: CASSDPDDRDSKETQDF.

The chain employs TRBV20-1 and TRBJ2-7; 11 bases are a match to TRBD2. This CDR3 is built from 15 residues. From germline, CDR1 is DFQATT and CDR2 SNEGSKA (reference sequence). Trimming took 5 bases from V and 0 from J; bases not matched to a gene: 6. The CDR3 here is CSAVPGLADSYEQYF. The CDR3 coding sequence is TGCAGTGCTGTACCGGGACTAGCGGACTCCTACGAGCAGTACTTC.

This clonotype was counted at least ten times. The chain combines TRBV11-1 with TRBJ2-6; perhaps D is TRBD1 or TRBD2 (5 bases each). CDR3 length: 16 amino acids. The germline V and J ends were trimmed by 1 base and 4 bases, with 11 bases remaining between them. Per germline, CDR1 SGHAT and CDR2 FQDESV (reference sequence). CDR3 bases: TGTGCCAGCAGCTTAGTATTCGGGGACGGGGCCAACGTCCTGACTTTC. The encoded protein is CASSLVFGDGANVLTF.

The chain employs TRBV6-1 and TRBJ1-6; D gene unclear. Germline CDR1 MNHNS, CDR2 SASEGT. CDR3 length: 14 residues. The V and J ends lost 6 bases and 4 bases respectively, with 10 bases between them. CDR3 region: CASSPGEYNSPLHF. The CDR3 bases are TGTGCCAGCAGCCCCGGAGAATATAATTCACCCCTCCACTTT.

There are many counts of this clonotype. The V call is TRBV12-3 or TRBV12-4, the J call TRBJ1-2, with D maybe TRBD1 (5 bases). V was pared by 5 bases and J by 8 bases, with 12 bases between. CDR3 size: 12 residues. The DNA for the CDR3 is TGTGCCAGCAGTCACCAGGGTCGCGGCTACACCTTC. Amino acid sequence: CASSHQGRGYTF.

This clonotype was seen at least ten times. The V and J genes are TRBV6-2 or TRBV6-3 and TRBJ2-7; tentative D call: TRBD1 (6 bases). Looked up from germline, CDR1 is MNHEY and CDR2 is SVGEGT. The CDR3 loop spans 15 amino acids. Deletions cut 5 bases from V and 5 bases from J, with 19 bases between. The CDR3 sequence is CASSRRGTRLDEQYF. For the CDR3, the DNA is TGTGCCAGCAGTAGGAGAGGGACACGGCTTGACGAGCAGTACTTC.

The chain uses TRBV12-3 or TRBV12-4 and TRBJ1-1, with 7 bases that match TRBD1. V lost 7 bases to trimming and J lost 4 bases; unmatched junction nucleotides: 6. There are 13 residues in the CDR3. Written as DNA, the CDR3 is TGTGCCAGCATTTCAGGGGGTAGCACTGAAGCTTTCTTT. Amino acid sequence: CASISGGSTEAFF.

About this clonotype itself: This clone may be a read error of a much larger clone one base away. The chain employs TRBV19 and TRBJ1-1; D gene uncertain. CDR1 is LNHDA, CDR2 SQIVND, per germline (reference sequence). The CDR3 extends over 13 amino acids. The CDR3 bases are TGTGCCAGTAGTATGACCCAGGAAACTGAAGCTTGCTTT. Translating gives CASSMTQETEACF.

This clonotype was seen only a few times. The chain has TRBV6-5 and TRBJ1-2; D call uncertain. This CDR3 is built from 12 residues. V lost 7 bases and J lost 6, with 12 bases in between. Germline V gives CDR1 MNHEY, CDR2 SVGAGI. The CDR3 bases are TGTGCCAGCACCTTACTCATGGATGGCTACACCTTC. This codes for CASTLLMDGYTF.

This clonotype occurred many times. The V gene is TRBV30, the J gene TRBJ1-5; 10 bases line up with TRBD1. After removal of 5 bases from V and 6 bases from J, the junction contained 4 bases not matched to a gene. The length of the CDR3 is 13 residues. Germline loops: CDR1 GTSNPN, CDR2 SVGIG (reference sequence). Here the CDR3 DNA reads TGTGCCTGGGACAGGGGGCTGGGTCAGCCCCAGCATTTT. It specifies CAWDRGLGQPQHF.

This clonotype has at least ten counts. J is TRBJ1-1 and V is TRBV2, with a weak D call TRBD1 (5 bases). CDR3 size: 13 residues. Germline CDR1 is SNHLY and CDR2 is FYNNEI. Trimming removed 6 bases from V and 5 bases from J, with 13 bases in between. The CDR3 reads CASRAGWGTEAFF. Here the CDR3 DNA reads TGTGCCAGCAGGGCAGGGTGGGGGACTGAAGCTTTCTTT. The entire variable domain, with the rest obtained from reference TRBV2 and TRBJ1-1, is as follows: EPEVTQTPSHQVTQMGQEVILRCVPISNHLYFYWYRQILGQKVEFLVSFYNNEISEKSEIFDDQFSVERPDGSNFTLKIRSTKLEDSAMYFCASRAGWGTEAFFGQGTRLTVV.

This clonotype has ten or more counts. The chain combines TRBV29-1 with TRBJ2-7, with 7 bases that match TRBD1. Germline CDR1 and CDR2: SQVTM and ANQGSEA. V was pared by 7 bases and J by 4 bases, with 4 bases of the junction left unmatched. This CDR3 region has 11 residues. The CDR3 region is CSAGTEYEQYF. Written as DNA, the CDR3 is TGCAGCGCTGGGACAGAATACGAGCAGTACTTC.

This clonotype was counted a single time. In DNA, the CDR3 is TGTGCTAGTGGTTTGGCGGACAGGACAAGCACAGATACGCAGTATTTT. It yields the protein CASGLADRTSTDTQYF. This chain joins TRBV12-5 and TRBJ2-3, with 7 bases fitting TRBD1. The CDR3 consists of 16 residues. The V gene's germline CDR1 is LGHNT and CDR2 FRNRAP. J was trimmed by 0 bases and V by 1 base; bases with no gene match: 4.